These 5 T cell receptor beta chains were all obtained from the same sample, sequenced in a study of blood T cells in healthy people across ages. A second about 7 to 11 cycle PCR used barcoded and J-beta primers. A single record per CDR3 protein comes from TCRdb applying MiXCR to the 5' RACE reads. The sample comprises over 550,000 distinct CDR3 sequences, roughly 30% of which are singletons, and 15% to 18% rests with the top ten. Material for sequencing was blood. The receptors originated from a woman aged 80 or older in good health.

This clonotype was recorded at least ten times. This chain links TRBV20-1 with TRBJ2-3; no firm D call. CDR1 and CDR2 (germline): DFQATT, SNEGSKA (reference sequence). This CDR3 region has 14 residues. V was shortened by 5 bases and J by 3 bases, with 15 bases between the two germline ends. CDR3 sequence (DNA): TGCAGTGCTCCCTACCGGAGTGCTACAGATACGCAGTATTTT. It translates to CSAPYRSATDTQYF.

This clonotype has at least ten counts. The CDR3 region is CASSPQGTPYEQYF. The CDR3 DNA is TGCGCCAGCAGCCCGCAGGGGACCCCCTACGAGCAGTACTTC. V usage is TRBV5-1 and J usage is TRBJ2-7; D is possibly TRBD1 (6 bases). Germline-derived CDR1 and CDR2 are SGHRS and YFSETQ. V lost 4 bases and J 2 bases, leaving 13 bases between the germline ends. CDR3 size: 14 residues.

In this sample, this clonotype turned up many times. This chain joins TRBV6-6 and TRBJ2-4; 8 nucleotides line up with TRBD1. V lost 6 bases, J lost 7 bases, and 11 bases stayed unmatched. This CDR3 region has 15 residues. CDR1 is MNHNY and CDR2 is SVGAGI in the germline V gene (reference sequence). For the CDR3, the DNA is TGTGCCAGCAGGCCTCGAGCGACAGGGGAGAACATTCAGTACTTC. It specifies CASRPRATGENIQYF.

For this clonotype: This may arise from a read error, as a much more abundant clone is one base away. This CDR3 reads CSVEVTGTGCNEQFF. The CDR3 nucleotides are TGCAGCGTTGAGGTGACAGGGACGGGTTGCAATGAGCAGTTCTTC. The chain is built from TRBV29-1 and TRBJ2-1; TRBD1 matches 7 bases. V lost 3 bases to trimming and J lost 6 bases; unmatched junction nucleotides: 11. CDR3 length equals 15 residues. CDR1 and CDR2 (germline): SQVTM, ANQGSEA.

On this clonotype itself: A read error is possible here, since a much larger clone lies one base away. The J gene is TRBJ1-2, the V gene TRBV6-1; tentatively, D is TRBD1 (6 bases). The germline V gene encodes CDR1 MNHNS and CDR2 SASEGT. Trimming took 6 bases from V and 5 from J, leaving 16 bases between them. The CDR3 sequence is 14 residues long. The CDR3 sequence: CASRGGGARYGYTF. CDR3 coding DNA: TGTGCCAGCAGGGGAGGGGGGGCGCGGTATGGCTACACCTTC.